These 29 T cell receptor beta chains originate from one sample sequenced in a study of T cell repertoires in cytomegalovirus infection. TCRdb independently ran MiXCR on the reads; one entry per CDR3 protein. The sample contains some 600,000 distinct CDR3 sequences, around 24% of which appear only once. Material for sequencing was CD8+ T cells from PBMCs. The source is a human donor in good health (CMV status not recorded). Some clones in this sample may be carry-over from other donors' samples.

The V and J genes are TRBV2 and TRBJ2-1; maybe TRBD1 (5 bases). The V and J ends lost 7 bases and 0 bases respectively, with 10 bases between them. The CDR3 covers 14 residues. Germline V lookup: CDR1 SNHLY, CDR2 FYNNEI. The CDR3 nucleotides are TGTGCCAGCATAGGGGCGAACTCCTACAATGAGCAGTTCTTC. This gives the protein CASIGANSYNEQFF. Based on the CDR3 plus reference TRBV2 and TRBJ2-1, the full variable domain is EPEVTQTPSHQVTQMGQEVILRCVPISNHLYFYWYRQILGQKVEFLVSFYNNEISEKSEIFDDQFSVERPDGSNFTLKIRSTKLEDSAMYFCASIGANSYNEQFFGPGTRLTVL.

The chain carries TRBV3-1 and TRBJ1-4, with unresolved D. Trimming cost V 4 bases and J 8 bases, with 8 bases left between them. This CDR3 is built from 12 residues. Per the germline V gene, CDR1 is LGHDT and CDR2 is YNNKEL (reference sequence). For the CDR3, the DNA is TGTGCCAGCAGCCGGCAATCGGAAAAACTGTTTTTT. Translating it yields CASSRQSEKLFF.

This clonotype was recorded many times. CDR3 DNA: TGTGCCAGCAGCTTAGGGACTAGCGGGGCTTATAATGAGCAGTTCTTC. Protein sequence: CASSLGTSGAYNEQFF. The rearrangement joins TRBV7-9 to TRBJ2-1; 12 nucleotides match TRBD2. Germline CDR1 and CDR2: SEHNR and FQNEAQ (reference sequence). Trimming at V came to 1 base and at J to 7 bases, leaving 5 bases not matched to a gene. The CDR3 loop spans 16 amino acids.

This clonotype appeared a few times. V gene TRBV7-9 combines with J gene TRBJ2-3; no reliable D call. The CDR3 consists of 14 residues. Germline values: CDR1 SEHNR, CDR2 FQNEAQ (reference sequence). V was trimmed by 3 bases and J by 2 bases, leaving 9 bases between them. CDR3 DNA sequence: TGTGCCAGCAGCTTGGAACTACTCACAGATACGCAGTATTTT. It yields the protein CASSLELLTDTQYF.

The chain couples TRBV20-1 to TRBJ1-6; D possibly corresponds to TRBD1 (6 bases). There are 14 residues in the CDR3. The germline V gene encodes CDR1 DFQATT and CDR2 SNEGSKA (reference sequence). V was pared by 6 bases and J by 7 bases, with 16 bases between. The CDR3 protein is CSASGDTMNSPLHF. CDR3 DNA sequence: TGCAGTGCCTCGGGGGACACAATGAATTCACCCCTCCACTTT.

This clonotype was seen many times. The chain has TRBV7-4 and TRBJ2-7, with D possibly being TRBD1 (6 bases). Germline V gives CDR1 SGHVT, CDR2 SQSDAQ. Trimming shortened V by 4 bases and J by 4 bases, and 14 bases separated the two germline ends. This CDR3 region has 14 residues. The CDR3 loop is CASSSIGQWYEQYF. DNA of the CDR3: TGTGCCAGCAGCTCAATAGGACAGTGGTACGAGCAGTACTTC.

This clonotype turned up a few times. As DNA, the CDR3 is TGTGCCAGCAGTGATACAGGGATCCAAGAGACCCAGTACTTC. This encodes CASSDTGIQETQYF. The J gene is TRBJ2-5, the V gene TRBV12-3 or TRBV12-4; a possible D gene is TRBD1 (6 bases). Between the trimmed V and J ends, which lost 5 bases and 1 base, there was a span of 11 bases. The CDR3 runs 14 residues.

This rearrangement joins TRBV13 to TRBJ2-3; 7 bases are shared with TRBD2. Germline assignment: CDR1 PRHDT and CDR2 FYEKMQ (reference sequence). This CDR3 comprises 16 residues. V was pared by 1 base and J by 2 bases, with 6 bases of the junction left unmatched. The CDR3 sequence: CASSLDSRGYTDTQYF. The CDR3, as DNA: TGTGCCAGCAGCTTAGATTCGCGGGGGTACACAGATACGCAGTATTTT.

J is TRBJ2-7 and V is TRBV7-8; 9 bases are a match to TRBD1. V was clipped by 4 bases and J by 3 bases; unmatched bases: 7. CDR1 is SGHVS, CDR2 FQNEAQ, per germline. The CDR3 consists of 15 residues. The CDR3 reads CASSSGQGGVYEQYV. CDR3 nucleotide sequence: TGTGCCAGCAGCTCGGGACAGGGAGGAGTCTACGAGCAGTACGTC.

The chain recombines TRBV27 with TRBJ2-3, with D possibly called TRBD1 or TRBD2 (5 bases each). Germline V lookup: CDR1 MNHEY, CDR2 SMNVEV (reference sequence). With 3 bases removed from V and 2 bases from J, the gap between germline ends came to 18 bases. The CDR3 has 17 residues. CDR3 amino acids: CASSFIRSGANTDTQYF. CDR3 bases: TGTGCCAGCAGTTTCATCCGATCCGGGGCCAACACAGATACGCAGTATTTT.

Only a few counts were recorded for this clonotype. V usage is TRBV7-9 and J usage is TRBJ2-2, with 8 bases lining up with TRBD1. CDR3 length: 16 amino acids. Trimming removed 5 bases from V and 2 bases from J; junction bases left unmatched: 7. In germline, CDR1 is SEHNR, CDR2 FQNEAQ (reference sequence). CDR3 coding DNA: TGTGCCAGCAGCGCCCCGGGACAGGTCAACACCGGGGAGCTGTTTTTT. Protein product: CASSAPGQVNTGELFF. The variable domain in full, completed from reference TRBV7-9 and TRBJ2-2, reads DTGVSQNPRHKITKRGQNVTFRCDPISEHNRLYWYRQTLGQGPEFLTYFQNEAQLEKSRLLSDRFSAERPKGSFSTLEIQRTEQGDSAMYLCASSAPGQVNTGELFFGEGSRLTVL.

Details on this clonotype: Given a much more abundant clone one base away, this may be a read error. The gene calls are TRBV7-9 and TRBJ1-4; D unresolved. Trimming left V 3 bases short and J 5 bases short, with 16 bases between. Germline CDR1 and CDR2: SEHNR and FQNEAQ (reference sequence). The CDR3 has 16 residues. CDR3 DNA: TGTGCCAGCAGCTTCCCCCCCGGGCAGCGCAATGAAAAACTGTTTTTT. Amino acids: CASSFPPGQRNEKLFF.

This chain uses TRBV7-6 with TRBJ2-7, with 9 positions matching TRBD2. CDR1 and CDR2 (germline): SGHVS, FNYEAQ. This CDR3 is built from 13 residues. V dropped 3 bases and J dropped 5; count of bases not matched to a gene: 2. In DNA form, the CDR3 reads TGTGCCAGCAGCTTTAGCGGGGGTAACGAGCAGTACGTC. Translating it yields CASSFSGGNEQYV.

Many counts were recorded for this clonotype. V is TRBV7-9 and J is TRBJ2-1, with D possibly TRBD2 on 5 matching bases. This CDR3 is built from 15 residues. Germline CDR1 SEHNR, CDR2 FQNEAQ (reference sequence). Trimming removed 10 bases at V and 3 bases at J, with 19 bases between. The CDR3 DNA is TGTGCCATCCATCGACGACGGGGTCTCTACAATGAGCAGTTCTTC. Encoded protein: CAIHRRRGLYNEQFF.

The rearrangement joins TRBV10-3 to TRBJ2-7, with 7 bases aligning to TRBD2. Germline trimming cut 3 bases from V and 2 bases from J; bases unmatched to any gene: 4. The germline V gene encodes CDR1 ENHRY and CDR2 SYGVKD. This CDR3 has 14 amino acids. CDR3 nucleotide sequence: TGTGCCATCAGTGACGGGAGGACCCCCTACGAGCAGTACTTC. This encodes CAISDGRTPYEQYF.

CDR3 in DNA: TGCAGTGCTAGAGATCAAGTATGGGCTGAAGCTTTCTTT. Protein: CSARDQVWAEAFF. This chain links TRBV20-1 with TRBJ1-1; D is unclear. Trimming left V 0 bases short and J 6 bases short, with 11 bases between. Germline CDR1 reads DFQATT; CDR2 reads SNEGSKA (reference sequence). This CDR3 comprises 13 residues.

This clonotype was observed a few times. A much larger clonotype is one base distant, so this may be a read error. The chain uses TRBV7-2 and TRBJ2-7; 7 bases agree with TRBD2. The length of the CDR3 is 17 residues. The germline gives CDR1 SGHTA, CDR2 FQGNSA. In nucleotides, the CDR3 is TGTGTCAGCAGCTTAGCCCATGTGCGGGGACTACCCTACGAGCAGTACTTC. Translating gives CVSSLAHVRGLPYEQYF.

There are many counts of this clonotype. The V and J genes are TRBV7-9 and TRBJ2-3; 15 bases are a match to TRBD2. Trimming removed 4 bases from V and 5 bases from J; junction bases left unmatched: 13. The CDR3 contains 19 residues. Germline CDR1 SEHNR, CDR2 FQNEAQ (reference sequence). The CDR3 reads CASSSPWTSGGAGEDTQYF. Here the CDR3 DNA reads TGTGCCAGCAGCTCCCCCTGGACTAGCGGGGGGGCCGGGGAAGATACGCAGTATTTT. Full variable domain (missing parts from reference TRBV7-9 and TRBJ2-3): DTGVSQNPRHKITKRGQNVTFRCDPISEHNRLYWYRQTLGQGPEFLTYFQNEAQLEKSRLLSDRFSAERPKGSFSTLEIQRTEQGDSAMYLCASSSPWTSGGAGEDTQYFGPGTRLTVL.

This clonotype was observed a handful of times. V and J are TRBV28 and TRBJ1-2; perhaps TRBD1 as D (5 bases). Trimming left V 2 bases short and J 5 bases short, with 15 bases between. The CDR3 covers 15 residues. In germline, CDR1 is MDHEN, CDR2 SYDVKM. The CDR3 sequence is CASSLSLRQSYGYTF. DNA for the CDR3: TGTGCCAGCAGTTTAAGTCTTCGACAGAGTTATGGCTACACCTTC.

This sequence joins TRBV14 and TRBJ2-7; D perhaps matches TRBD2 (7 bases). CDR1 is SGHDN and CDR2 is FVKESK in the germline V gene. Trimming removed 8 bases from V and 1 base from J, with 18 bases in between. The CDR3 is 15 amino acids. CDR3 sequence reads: CASSWGAGASYEQYF. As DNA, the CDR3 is TGTGCCAGCTCCTGGGGGGCGGGGGCTTCCTACGAGCAGTACTTC.

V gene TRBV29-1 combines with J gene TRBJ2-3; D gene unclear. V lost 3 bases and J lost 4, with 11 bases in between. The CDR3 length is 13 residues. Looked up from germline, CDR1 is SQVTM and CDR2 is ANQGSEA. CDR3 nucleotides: TGCAGCGTTGAGAACTACCCGCCAGATACGCAGTATTTT. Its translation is CSVENYPPDTQYF.

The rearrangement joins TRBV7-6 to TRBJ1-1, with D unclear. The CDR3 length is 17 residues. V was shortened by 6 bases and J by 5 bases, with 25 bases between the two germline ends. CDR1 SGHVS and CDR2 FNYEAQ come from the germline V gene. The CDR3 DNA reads TGTGCCAGCAGACCGAAGGACGGACTCGAACAAGGGACTGAAGCTTTCTTT. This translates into CASRPKDGLEQGTEAFF.

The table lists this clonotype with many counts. The CDR3 DNA is TGTGCCAGCAGCTTTTTTAAGGGGACAGAGTCCTACGAGCAGTACTTC. Amino acid sequence: CASSFFKGTESYEQYF. The rearrangement uses TRBV7-6 and TRBJ2-7; 7 bases agree with TRBD1. V dropped 3 bases and J dropped 1; count of bases not matched to a gene: 9. The germline CDR1 and CDR2 sequences are SGHVS and FNYEAQ. The CDR3 is 16 amino acids. Based on the CDR3 plus reference TRBV7-6 and TRBJ2-7, the full variable domain is GAGVSQSPRYKVTKRGQDVALRCDPISGHVSLYWYRQALGQGPEFLTYFNYEAQQDKSGLPNDRFSAERPEGSISTLTIQRTEQRDSAMYRCASSFFKGTESYEQYFGPGTRLTVT.

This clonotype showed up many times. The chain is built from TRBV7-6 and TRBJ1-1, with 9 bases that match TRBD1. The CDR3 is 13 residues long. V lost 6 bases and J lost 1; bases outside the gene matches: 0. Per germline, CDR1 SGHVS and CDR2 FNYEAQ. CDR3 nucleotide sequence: TGTGCCAGCAGGGGACAGGGGAACACTGAAGCTTTCTTT. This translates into CASRGQGNTEAFF.

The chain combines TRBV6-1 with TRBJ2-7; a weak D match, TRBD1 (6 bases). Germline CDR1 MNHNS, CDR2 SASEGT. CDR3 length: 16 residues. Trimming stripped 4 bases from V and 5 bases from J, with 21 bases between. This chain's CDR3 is CASSVKEGTWVDEQYF. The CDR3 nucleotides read TGTGCCAGCAGTGTCAAAGAGGGGACATGGGTCGACGAGCAGTACTTC.

CDR3 region: CASSPFWGADRNEQFF. CDR3 sequence (DNA): TGTGCCAGCAGCCCTTTCTGGGGGGCGGATCGGAATGAGCAGTTCTTC. The chain combines TRBV11-2 with TRBJ2-1; D may correspond to TRBD1 or TRBD2 (6 bases each). The length of the CDR3 is 16 residues. Deletions cut 5 bases from V and 7 bases from J, with 21 bases between. Germline CDR1 reads SGHAT; CDR2 reads FQNNGV.

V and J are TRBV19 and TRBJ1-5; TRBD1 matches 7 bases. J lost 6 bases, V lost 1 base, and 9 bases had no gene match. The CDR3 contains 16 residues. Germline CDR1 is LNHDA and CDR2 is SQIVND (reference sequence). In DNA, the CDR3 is TGTGCCAGTAGTATAGTGGCAGGGGGACTCGCTCAGCCCCAGCATTTT. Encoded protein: CASSIVAGGLAQPQHF.

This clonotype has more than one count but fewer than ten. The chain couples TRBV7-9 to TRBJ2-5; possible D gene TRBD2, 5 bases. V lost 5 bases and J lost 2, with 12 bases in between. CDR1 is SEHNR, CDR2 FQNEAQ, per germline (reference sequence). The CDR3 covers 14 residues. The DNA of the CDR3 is TGTGCCAGCAGCGATGGCGGGTCTCAAGAGACCCAGTACTTC. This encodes CASSDGGSQETQYF. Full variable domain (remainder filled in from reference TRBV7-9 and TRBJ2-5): DTGVSQNPRHKITKRGQNVTFRCDPISEHNRLYWYRQTLGQGPEFLTYFQNEAQLEKSRLLSDRFSAERPKGSFSTLEIQRTEQGDSAMYLCASSDGGSQETQYFGPGTRLLVL.

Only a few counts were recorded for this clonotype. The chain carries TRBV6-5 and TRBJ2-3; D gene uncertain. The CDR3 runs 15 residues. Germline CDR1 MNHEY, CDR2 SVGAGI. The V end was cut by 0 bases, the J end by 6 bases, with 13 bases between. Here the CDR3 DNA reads TGTGCCAGCAGTTACTCGAGTAACGCGGCGGATACGCAGTATTTT. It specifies CASSYSSNAADTQYF.